One and the same sample provided the 32 T cell receptor beta chains below, sequenced in a study of blood T cell repertoires in COVID-19 (TCRdb year 2020). Receptor amplification or capture employed the immunoSEQ multiplex PCR assay. Held by TCRdb, this immuneACCESS table contains in-frame sequences only and omits some clones. Under half of the omission traces to an unresolved V gene where checked; the cause of the rest is unknown. The sample table holds around 130,000 clones, of which 75% to 90% were seen once. The top ten clonotypes cover less than 20% of the sample. Source material: peripheral blood. The receptors stem from a man in his fifties with active or convalescent COVID-19.

The chain links TRBV28 to TRBJ2-7, with D possibly matching TRBD2 (6 bases). The CDR3 runs 13 residues. Germline V gene sequence: CDR1 MDHEN, CDR2 SYDVKM. The V end lost 5 bases, the J end lost 4 bases, and 12 bases lay between the germline ends. The DNA for the CDR3 is TGTGCCAGCAGTCCCGCGGGGATGTACGAGCAGTACTTC. Residues: CASSPAGMYEQYF.

The V gene is TRBV2, the J gene TRBJ1-3; no clear D. V lost 2 bases and J 0 bases, leaving 11 bases between the germline ends. In germline, CDR1 is SNHLY, CDR2 FYNNEI. The CDR3 is 16 residues long. The CDR3 loop reads CASSELGSRSGNTIYF. CDR3 bases: TGTGCCAGCAGTGAATTGGGCAGCCGCTCTGGAAACACCATATATTTT. The full variable domain, in which reference TRBV2 and TRBJ1-3 provide the parts outside the CDR3, is EPEVTQTPSHQVTQMGQEVILRCVPISNHLYFYWYRQILGQKVEFLVSFYNNEISEKSEIFDDQFSVERPDGSNFTLKIRSTKLEDSAMYFCASSELGSRSGNTIYFGEGSWLTVV.

The V and J genes are TRBV28 and TRBJ1-2; tentative D call: TRBD1 (6 bases). Per the germline V gene, CDR1 is MDHEN and CDR2 is SYDVKM. V was cut by 5 bases and J by 4 bases, with 14 bases left in between. The CDR3 runs to 14 residues. This CDR3 is CASSRLRTAYGYTF. The CDR3 DNA reads TGTGCCAGCAGTCGACTTAGGACAGCCTATGGCTACACCTTC.

V usage is TRBV18 and J usage is TRBJ1-3, with D tentatively TRBD1 (6 bases). V lost 5 bases and J lost 4, with 9 bases in between. Per germline, CDR1 KGHSH and CDR2 LQKENI. The CDR3 is made up of 13 amino acids. The DNA of the CDR3 is TGTGCCAGCTCAATGGACAGCGGAAACACCATATATTTT. This encodes CASSMDSGNTIYF.

The chain employs TRBV19 and TRBJ1-2; D is perhaps TRBD1 (5 bases). V was trimmed by 8 bases and J by 5 bases, leaving 12 bases between them. Germline assignment: CDR1 LNHDA and CDR2 SQIVND (reference sequence). The CDR3 totals 12 residues. DNA of the CDR3: TGTGCCAGTTCCCGACAGAGGTATGGCTACACCTTC. It codes for CASSRQRYGYTF. The full variable domain, its missing parts supplied by reference TRBV19 and TRBJ1-2, is DGGITQSPKYLFRKEGQNVTLSCEQNLNHDAMYWYRQDPGQGLRLIYYSQIVNDFQKGDIAEGYSVSREKKESFPLTVTSAQKNPTAFYLCASSRQRYGYTFGSGTRLTVV.

The chain employs TRBV28 and TRBJ1-1; D call uncertain. The CDR3 length is 17 residues. Germline lookup yields CDR1 MDHEN and CDR2 SYDVKM. V was trimmed by 1 base and J by 1 base, leaving 16 bases between them. In DNA form, the CDR3 reads TGTGCCAGCAGTTTATTATATATGGCGGGAGAGAACACTGAAGCTTTCTTT. Translated, it gives CASSLLYMAGENTEAFF.

The V call is TRBV29-1, the J call TRBJ2-6; D uncertain. Trimming took off 1 base at V and 0 bases at J, with 4 bases between the two ends. The CDR3 is made up of 14 amino acids. Germline V lookup: CDR1 SQVTM, CDR2 ANQGSEA. The CDR3 here is CSVEAVSGANVLTF. Here the CDR3 DNA reads TGCAGCGTTGAAGCAGTCTCTGGGGCCAACGTCCTGACTTTC.

The chain has TRBV10-3 and TRBJ1-6; maybe TRBD1 (6 bases). This CDR3 has 13 residues. The V and J ends lost 10 bases and 10 bases respectively, with 17 bases between them. CDR1 and CDR2 (germline): ENHRY, SYGVKD. The CDR3 bases are TGTGCCACCCGGACAGATGAGGGGTCACCCCTCCACTTT. It is translated as CATRTDEGSPLHF.

The sample holds one count of this clone. This chain joins TRBV3-1 (or the pseudogene TRBV3-2) and TRBJ1-2; TRBD1 matches 7 bases. This CDR3 spans 15 amino acids. J lost 6 bases, V lost 1 base, and 8 bases had no gene match. Germline V gene sequence: CDR1 LGHDT, CDR2 YNNKEL (reference sequence). CDR3: CASSQGPQGENGYTF. CDR3 nucleotide sequence: TGTGCCAGCAGCCAAGGCCCCCAGGGGGAAAATGGCTACACCTTC.

The chain links TRBV28 to TRBJ1-5; 7 positions agree with TRBD1. CDR1 is MDHEN, CDR2 SYDVKM, per germline. After removal of 6 bases from V and 5 bases from J, the junction contained 10 bases not matched to a gene. The CDR3 length is 15 residues. The CDR3: CASSIDRENHQPQHF. The CDR3, as DNA: TGTGCCAGCAGCATCGACAGGGAGAATCATCAGCCCCAGCATTTT.

The chain employs TRBV12-3 or TRBV12-4 and TRBJ2-5; possible D gene TRBD2, 5 bases. V gave up 7 bases and J gave up 5 bases, with 14 bases separating them. This CDR3 comprises 13 residues. The CDR3 DNA sequence: TGTGCCAGCATTGGGGTTGAGCGGGAGACCCAGTACTTC. Translated: CASIGVERETQYF.

The rearrangement joins TRBV5-5 to TRBJ2-2, with TRBD2 matching over 7 bases. The CDR3 runs 18 residues. Germline CDR1 reads SGHKS; CDR2 reads YYEKEE (reference sequence). V was pared by 1 base and J by 5 bases, with 14 bases of the junction left unmatched. CDR3 protein: CASSLTGIAGRQTGELFF. The CDR3 DNA reads as TGTGCCAGCAGCTTGACAGGCATTGCCGGGAGGCAAACCGGGGAGCTGTTTTTT.

The count of this clone is one. The V call is TRBV2, the J call TRBJ2-2, with 14 bases matching TRBD2. From germline, CDR1 is SNHLY and CDR2 FYNNEI. The CDR3 length is 17 residues. V trimming: 6 bases; J trimming: 7 bases; junction bases outside the gene matches: 10. This chain's CDR3 is CASRRLAGGSDGGELFF. CDR3 nucleotides: TGTGCCAGCAGAAGACTAGCGGGGGGGTCCGACGGCGGGGAGCTGTTTTTT.

The chain has TRBV9 and TRBJ2-3, with D possibly being TRBD1 (5 bases). Germline V gene lookup returns CDR1 SGDLS and CDR2 YYNGEE. Trimming took 0 bases from V and 1 from J, leaving 6 bases between them. The CDR3 is 14 residues long. The CDR3 region has the DNA TGTGCCAGCAGCGTAGAACAGGGCACAGATACGCAGTATTTT. Translation gives CASSVEQGTDTQYF.

This clone was seen once. The rearrangement uses TRBV10-2 and TRBJ2-5; TRBD2 aligns across 7 bases. J gave up 0 bases and V 7 bases, and 5 bases lay outside the gene matches. The CDR3 contains 14 residues. Germline V CDR1 and CDR2: WSHSY, SAAADI. The CDR3 sequence is CASKPSGNQETQYF. CDR3 coding DNA: TGCGCCAGCAAACCTAGCGGTAACCAAGAGACCCAGTACTTC.

The CDR3 sequence: CASSQGRAGVQETQYF. The CDR3 DNA sequence: TGTGCCAGCAGCCAAGGTCGAGCGGGAGTTCAAGAGACCCAGTACTTC. The rearrangement uses TRBV3-1 (or the pseudogene TRBV3-2) and TRBJ2-5; 8 bases are a match to TRBD2. This CDR3 contains 16 residues. J lost 2 bases, V lost 1 base, and 6 bases had no gene match. Germline V gene data show CDR1 as LGHDT and CDR2 as YNNKEL (reference sequence).

The chain uses TRBV4-3 and TRBJ2-5, with 10 bases fitting TRBD1. This CDR3 has 17 amino acids. Germline trimming cut 1 base from V and 6 bases from J; bases unmatched to any gene: 11. CDR1 and CDR2 (germline): LGHNA, YSLEER. CDR3 DNA: TGCGCCAGCAGCCAAGGCCTAGACAGGGGGCTTGGGAAGACCCAGTACTTC. Protein: CASSQGLDRGLGKTQYF.

The genes are TRBV18 and TRBJ2-1, with 9 bases matching TRBD2. The trim removed 0 bases at V and 7 bases at J, leaving 10 bases unmatched. The CDR3 is 17 residues long. Germline CDR1 reads KGHSH; CDR2 reads LQKENI. In nucleotides, the CDR3 is TGTGCCAGCTCACCACCTCTTGCGGGGGGGGGACCGAATGAGCAGTTCTTC. Translating it yields CASSPPLAGGGPNEQFF.

The V call is TRBV7-2, the J call TRBJ2-3; 7 bases align to TRBD1. Germline lookup yields CDR1 SGHTA and CDR2 FQGNSA. CDR3 length equals 14 residues. J gave up 6 bases and V 5 bases, and 8 bases lay outside the gene matches. The CDR3 here is CASSPPGGWDTQYF. The CDR3 DNA reads as TGTGCCAGCAGCCCCCCAGGGGGTTGGGATACGCAGTATTTT. Variable domain in full (rest from reference TRBV7-2 and TRBJ2-3): GAGVSQSPSNKVTEKGKDVELRCDPISGHTALYWYRQSLGQGLEFLIYFQGNSAPDKSGLPSDRFSAERTGGSVSTLTIQRTQQEDSAVYLCASSPPGGWDTQYFGPGTRLTVL.

The gene calls are TRBV6-5 and TRBJ1-2; a possible D gene is TRBD1 (5 bases). The V end was cut by 5 bases, the J end by 7 bases, with 14 bases between. Germline CDR1 reads MNHEY; CDR2 reads SVGAGI. The CDR3 extends over 13 amino acids. The CDR3: CASSPDRMFGYTF. Here the CDR3 DNA reads TGTGCCAGCAGTCCCGACAGAATGTTTGGCTACACCTTC.

The rearrangement links TRBV12-5 to TRBJ2-5, with 8 positions matching TRBD2. CDR3 length: 16 amino acids. With V trimmed by 1 base and J by 5 bases, 9 bases remained unmatched. Germline assignment: CDR1 LGHNT and CDR2 FRNRAP. This chain's CDR3 is CASGLGGTRVSETQYF. In DNA, the CDR3 is TGTGCTAGTGGTTTGGGGGGGACTAGGGTATCGGAGACCCAGTACTTC.

The chain couples TRBV3-1 (or the pseudogene TRBV3-2) to TRBJ2-5; D not certain. The CDR3 is made up of 13 amino acids. Trimming cost V 1 base and J 5 bases, with 8 bases left between them. Per the germline V gene, CDR1 is LGHDT and CDR2 is YNNKEL (reference sequence). The CDR3 nucleotides are TGTGCCAGCAGCCAAGGGCAACAGGAGACCCAGTACTTC. It specifies CASSQGQQETQYF.

This clone was seen a handful of times. The sample has other DNA sequences that encode this CDR3 too. The gene calls are TRBV6-5 and TRBJ1-6, with D hard to call. CDR1 and CDR2 (germline): MNHEY, SVGAGI. The CDR3 has 13 amino acids. V lost 6 bases to trimming and J lost 7 bases, with 10 bases between them. CDR3: CASRRTENSPLHF. In DNA, the CDR3 is TGTGCCAGCAGGCGAACAGAGAATTCACCCCTCCACTTT.

The genes are TRBV6-5 and TRBJ1-5; TRBD1 matches 9 bases. This CDR3 has 14 residues. J lost 7 bases, V lost 6 bases, and 7 bases had no gene match. Germline V gene data show CDR1 as MNHEY and CDR2 as SVGAGI. The CDR3 DNA follows: TGTGCCAGCAGCCGGGACAGGGTAGGACAGCCCCAGCATTTT. As protein: CASSRDRVGQPQHF.

The chain links TRBV28 to TRBJ2-3; D is ambiguous. The CDR3 is 13 amino acids. Looked up from germline, CDR1 is MDHEN and CDR2 is SYDVKM. Trimming removed 5 bases at V and 2 bases at J, with 8 bases between. The CDR3 loop reads CASSPTDTDTQYF. The CDR3, as DNA: TGTGCCAGCAGTCCTACAGACACAGATACGCAGTATTTT.

The chain uses TRBV28 and TRBJ1-2, with D possibly matching TRBD1 (5 bases). CDR3 length equals 16 residues. Trimming cost V 3 bases and J 0 bases, with 14 bases left between them. Per germline, CDR1 MDHEN and CDR2 SYDVKM. The DNA of the CDR3 is TGTGCCAGCAGTTTGGGCGGGACGATAGCTAACTATGGCTACACCTTC. As protein: CASSLGGTIANYGYTF.

The chain employs TRBV29-1 and TRBJ1-6, with 9 bases that match TRBD1. The CDR3 sequence is 13 residues long. Germline CDR1 and CDR2: SQVTM and ANQGSEA. V gave up 7 bases and J gave up 7 bases; unmatched junction bases: 5. This CDR3 is CSASGTGNSPLHF. The CDR3, as DNA: TGCAGCGCTTCCGGGACAGGGAATTCACCCCTCCACTTT.

The V call is TRBV19, the J call TRBJ2-2; tentative D call: TRBD1 (5 bases). CDR1 LNHDA and CDR2 SQIVND come from the germline V gene (reference sequence). CDR3 size: 15 residues. With 3 bases removed from V and 9 bases from J, the gap between germline ends came to 17 bases. This chain's CDR3 is CASSIWPTELRELFF. The CDR3 DNA reads as TGTGCCAGTAGTATCTGGCCGACAGAACTCAGGGAGCTGTTTTTT.

CDR3: CASRTGGGNTIYF. The DNA of the CDR3 is TGTGCCAGCAGGACAGGGGGCGGAAACACCATATATTTT. V usage is TRBV25-1 and J usage is TRBJ1-3; TRBD1 matches at 10 bases. CDR1 and CDR2 (germline): MGHDK, SYGVNS. The CDR3 is 13 residues long. Trimming took 6 bases from V and 4 from J; bases not matched to a gene: 0. The variable domain in full, completed from reference TRBV25-1 and TRBJ1-3, reads EADIYQTPRYLVIGTGKKITLECSQTMGHDKMYWYQQDPGMELHLIHYSYGVNSTEKGDLSSESTVSRIRTEHFPLTLESARPSHTSQYLCASRTGGGNTIYFGEGSWLTVV.

The chain uses TRBV15 and TRBJ1-1, with TRBD1 matching over 8 bases. The V segment lost 11 bases and the J segment 4 bases; nucleotides outside the gene matches: 9. The CDR3 has 13 amino acids. Germline V gene lookup returns CDR1 LNHNV and CDR2 YYDKDF (reference sequence). The CDR3 spells CAAGITGGTEAFF. The CDR3 coding sequence is TGTGCCGCAGGTATTACAGGGGGCACTGAAGCTTTCTTT.

The chain combines TRBV20-1 with TRBJ1-1; 8 bases align to TRBD1. Trimming took 3 bases from V and 10 from J; bases not matched to a gene: 7. The CDR3 spans 12 residues. Looked up from germline, CDR1 is DFQATT and CDR2 is SNEGSKA (reference sequence). The CDR3 bases are TGCAGTGCTAGTGCGGACAGGGCGGGAGCTTTCTTT. It encodes CSASADRAGAFF.

The chain uses TRBV6-2 or TRBV6-3 and TRBJ2-3, with TRBD2 as a possible D gene (6 bases). V was cut by 6 bases and J by 0 bases, with 13 bases left in between. This CDR3 is 15 amino acids long. CDR1 is MNHEY, CDR2 SVGEGT, per germline. CDR3 sequence reads: CASSPRGDSTDTQYF. In nucleotides, the CDR3 is TGTGCCAGCAGCCCCCGCGGGGATAGCACAGATACGCAGTATTTT.